This TCR beta chain is drawn from a study of post-analysis software for immune sequencing data. Whole-study results and caveats: In patients, a few TRBV segments were more frequent than in controls, with TRBV5-6, TRBV5-1 and TRBV20-1 among them. Batch-matched samples strongly co-clustered by F measure.

Carried by the TCR beta cDNA libraries were unique molecular identifiers. The authors obtained approximately 460,000 cDNA molecules from roughly 1 to 10 million T cells. TCRdb ran MiXCR on the PCR reads and lists one entry per CDR3 protein. The top ten clones hold approximately 4.5% of a sample with 750,000 to 950,000 distinct CDR3 sequences, under 70% of them seen once. Trimming removed 1 base at V and 0 bases at J, with 15 bases between. CDR3 length equals 17 residues. This clonotype was counted a single time. Its matching antigen is unknown. Input material: blood. V usage is TRBV12-3 or TRBV12-4 and J usage is TRBJ2-5, with D perhaps matching TRBD2 (7 bases). The receptor was isolated from a girl aged 10 to 17 with multiple sclerosis. The DNA of the CDR3 is TGTGCCAGCAGTTTAGGGCCACAGGGAGGGTACCAAGAGACCCAGTACTTC. It is translated as CASSLGPQGGYQETQYF.